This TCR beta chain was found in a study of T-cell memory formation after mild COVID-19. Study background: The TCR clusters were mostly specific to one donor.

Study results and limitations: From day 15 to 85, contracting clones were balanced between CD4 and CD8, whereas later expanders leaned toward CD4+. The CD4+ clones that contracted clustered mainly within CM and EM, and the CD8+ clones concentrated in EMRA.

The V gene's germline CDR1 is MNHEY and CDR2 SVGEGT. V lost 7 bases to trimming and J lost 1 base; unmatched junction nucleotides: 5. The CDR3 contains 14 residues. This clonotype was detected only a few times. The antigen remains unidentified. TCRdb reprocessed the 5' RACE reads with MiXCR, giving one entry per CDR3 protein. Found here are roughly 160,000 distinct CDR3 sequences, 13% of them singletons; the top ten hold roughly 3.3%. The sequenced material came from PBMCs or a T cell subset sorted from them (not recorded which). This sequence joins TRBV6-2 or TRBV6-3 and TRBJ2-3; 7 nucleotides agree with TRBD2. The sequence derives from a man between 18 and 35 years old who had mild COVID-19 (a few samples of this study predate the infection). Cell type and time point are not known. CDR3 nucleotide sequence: TGTGCCAGCACAGGGAGCGGGGGCACAGATACGCAGTATTTT. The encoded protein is CASTGSGGTDTQYF.